This T cell receptor (beta chain) was found in a study of cytomegalovirus exposure and HLA in healthy donors. Broader study findings: Presence/absence comparisons presumed near-even sequencing depth among donors. Later analysis demonstrated an association between a missense DCLRE1C variant and TCR beta V- and J-gene trimming. Researchers had no immune exposure information except CMV serostatus available.

Primers included in the PCR were 60 Vbeta and 13 Jbeta primers. Here immunoSEQ multiplex PCR was the method, and the copy in TCRdb shows in-frame clones only, minus some. The sample includes 150,000 to 200,000 clones, roughly 77% of them seen just once. A few counts support this clone. Its antigen remains unknown. V was clipped by 4 bases and J by 8 bases; unmatched bases: 6. This CDR3 spans 12 amino acids. Germline V lookup: CDR1 GTSNPN, CDR2 SVGIG (reference sequence). This chain links TRBV30 with TRBJ1-1, with 8 bases matching TRBD1. This sequence was found in a man younger than 30 in good health and CMV-seropositive. Sequencing was performed on PBMCs. The DNA of the CDR3 is TGTGCCTGGACCGGCGGGACAGGAGAAGCTTTCTTT. The encoded protein is CAWTGGTGEAFF.